These 21 T cell receptor beta chains share one sample of origin, sequenced in a study of blood T cells in healthy people across ages. The authors ran a second PCR of 7 to 11 cycles using a sample-barcoded 5' primer and a J-beta primer mix. Each CDR3 protein is one row after TCRdb ran MiXCR on the 5' RACE reads. The sample lists about 670,000 distinct CDR3 sequences; 40% to 45% were seen once. The sequencing sample was made of blood. Receptors were obtained from an elderly man in good health.

This clonotype was counted at least ten times. The chain recombines TRBV7-2 with TRBJ2-3; TRBD2 is a possible D gene (5 bases). This CDR3 has 18 amino acids. V lost 1 base to trimming and J lost 0 bases, with 17 bases between them. Germline-derived CDR1 and CDR2 are SGHTA and FQGNSA. The CDR3 DNA reads TGTGCCAGCAGCTTAGATGGGAGCCGCTTTTCTAGCACAGATACGCAGTATTTT. Translation gives CASSLDGSRFSSTDTQYF.

This clonotype was seen only a few times. The J gene is TRBJ2-5, the V gene TRBV27; a possible D gene is TRBD2 (6 bases). The germline V and J ends were trimmed by 3 bases and 2 bases, with 13 bases remaining between them. Germline V lookup: CDR1 MNHEY, CDR2 SMNVEV (reference sequence). The CDR3 is 15 amino acids. This CDR3 reads CASSLIGGVQETQYF. The CDR3 nucleotides read TGTGCCAGCAGTTTGATTGGCGGGGTGCAAGAGACCCAGTACTTC.

The J gene is TRBJ2-1, the V gene TRBV24-1, with 11 positions matching TRBD2. There are 19 residues in the CDR3. Germline CDR1 KGHDR, CDR2 SFDVKD. Trimming cost V 4 bases and J 2 bases; bases outside gene matches: 12. In DNA, the CDR3 is TGTGCCACCAGTGACCCCGGTAGCGGGAGGGAATCCCCCTACAATGAGCAGTTCTTC. It translates to CATSDPGSGRESPYNEQFF.

This clonotype has just a few counts. V usage is TRBV20-1 and J usage is TRBJ1-4; the D is unclear. Trimming took off 0 bases at V and 5 bases at J, with 10 bases between the two ends. The CDR3 spans 14 residues. The germline CDR1 and CDR2 sequences are DFQATT and SNEGSKA (reference sequence). In DNA form, the CDR3 reads TGCAGTGCTAGAGAGGGGTGGGCCAATGAAAAACTGTTTTTT. Translation gives CSAREGWANEKLFF.

The chain employs TRBV3-1 and TRBJ1-3; D call uncertain. Trimming shortened V by 3 bases and J by 0 bases, and 12 bases separated the two germline ends. There are 16 residues in the CDR3. Looked up from germline, CDR1 is LGHDT and CDR2 is YNNKEL (reference sequence). CDR3 amino acids: CASSHVSRGSGNTIYF. In DNA, the CDR3 is TGTGCCAGCAGCCACGTGTCCCGGGGCTCTGGAAACACCATATATTTT. Complete variable domain (other parts from reference TRBV3-1 and TRBJ1-3): DTAVSQTPKYLVTQMGNDKSIKCEQNLGHDTMYWYKQDSKKFLKIMFSYNNKELIINETVPNRFSPKSPDKAHLNLHINSLELGDSAVYFCASSHVSRGSGNTIYFGEGSWLTVV.

This clonotype occurred many times. This chain connects TRBV20-1 to TRBJ2-7, with D perhaps given as TRBD1 or TRBD2 (5 bases each). This CDR3 has 14 residues. Looked up from germline, CDR1 is DFQATT and CDR2 is SNEGSKA (reference sequence). The V and J ends lost 6 bases and 2 bases respectively, with 17 bases between them. In DNA form, the CDR3 reads TGCAGTGCCAAAACCGGGACCGGAGCCTACGAGCAGTACTTC. It specifies CSAKTGTGAYEQYF.

This clonotype has only a few counts. The rearrangement joins TRBV2 to TRBJ2-7; a weak D match, TRBD1 (5 bases). CDR1 is SNHLY and CDR2 is FYNNEI in the germline V gene. The CDR3 spans 15 residues. V lost 5 bases and J lost 3, with 17 bases in between. The CDR3 nucleotides are TGTGCCAGCAGTCTCCGGTCAGGGTCCCTCTACGAGCAGTACTTC. Translated, it gives CASSLRSGSLYEQYF.

The chain has TRBV7-2 and TRBJ2-7; D not resolved. CDR1 and CDR2 (germline): SGHTA, FQGNSA. CDR3 length equals 13 residues. Trimming cost V 2 bases and J 7 bases, with 12 bases left between them. This chain's CDR3 is CASSLRHYNEQYF. The DNA of the CDR3 is TGTGCCAGCAGCTTAAGGCATTACAATGAGCAGTACTTC. Variable domain in full (rest from reference TRBV7-2 and TRBJ2-7): GAGVSQSPSNKVTEKGKDVELRCDPISGHTALYWYRQSLGQGLEFLIYFQGNSAPDKSGLPSDRFSAERTGGSVSTLTIQRTQQEDSAVYLCASSLRHYNEQYFGPGTRLTVT.

This clonotype was detected ten times or more. The V gene is TRBV4-3, the J gene TRBJ2-5, with TRBD1 identical over 8 bases. V shed 4 bases and J 2 bases; nucleotides not matched to a gene: 6. There are 15 residues in the CDR3. Germline-derived CDR1 and CDR2 are LGHNA and YSLEER. CDR3 protein: CASSPGQGGQETQYF. The CDR3 bases are TGCGCCAGCAGCCCCGGACAGGGAGGACAAGAGACCCAGTACTTC.

V and J are TRBV5-1 and TRBJ2-7; D uncertain. Germline V gives CDR1 SGHRS, CDR2 YFSETQ. Trimming shortened V by 7 bases and J by 6 bases, and 11 bases separated the two germline ends. CDR3 length: 11 amino acids. CDR3 bases: TGCGCCAGCCGGAACAGCCTCGAGCAGTACTTC. It is translated as CASRNSLEQYF.

DNA of the CDR3: TGTGCCAGCAGCCCGTGGAACCCACAGGGGGCCCAAGAGACCCAGTACTTC. Protein product: CASSPWNPQGAQETQYF. The rearrangement links TRBV7-2 to TRBJ2-5; 9 positions match TRBD1. Trimming at V came to 5 bases and at J to 1 base, leaving 11 bases not matched to a gene. Germline lookup yields CDR1 SGHTA and CDR2 FQGNSA. The CDR3 runs to 17 residues.

As concerns this clonotype: A read error may produce the germline difference seen at one junction end. The chain links TRBV7-9 to TRBJ2-7; 11 bases map to TRBD1. CDR1 SEHNR and CDR2 FQNEAQ come from the germline V gene (reference sequence). The CDR3 runs 15 residues. The CDR3 DNA is TGTGCCAGCAGCTCCCGGACAGGGGGCTCCCACGAGCAGTACTTC. As protein: CASSSRTGGSHEQYF. The full variable domain, with the rest looked up from reference TRBV7-9 and TRBJ2-7, is DTGVSQNPRHKITKRGQNVTFRCDPISEHNRLYWYRQTLGQGPEFLTYFQNEAQLEKSRLLSDRFSAERPKGSFSTLEIQRTEQGDSAMYLCASSSRTGGSHEQYFGPGTRLTVT.

The chain joins TRBV7-2 to TRBJ2-7; D remains unclear. V was pared by 1 base and J by 2 bases, with 6 bases between. CDR1 and CDR2 (germline): SGHTA, FQGNSA. There are 13 residues in the CDR3. CDR3 sequence (DNA): TGTGCCAGCAGCTTAGAGTGGGCCTACGAGCAGTACTTC. Its protein is CASSLEWAYEQYF.

This clonotype was seen only a few times. The V gene is TRBV7-2, the J gene TRBJ2-7; 7 positions agree with TRBD1. Germline assignment: CDR1 SGHTA and CDR2 FQGNSA. The CDR3 runs to 15 residues. V trimming: 5 bases; J trimming: 6 bases; junction bases outside the gene matches: 13. CDR3 sequence (DNA): TGTGCCAGCAGCCCGTACAGGGGATCCGAGGCCGAGCAGTACTTC. Translation gives CASSPYRGSEAEQYF.

The chain has TRBV7-8 and TRBJ1-6, with D perhaps TRBD1 (5 bases). Germline CDR1 is SGHVS and CDR2 is FQNEAQ. The CDR3 has 14 residues. Deletions cut 0 bases from V and 8 bases from J, with 8 bases between. The CDR3 protein is CASSLATGDSPLHF. In nucleotides, the CDR3 is TGTGCCAGCAGCTTAGCAACGGGGGATTCACCCCTCCACTTT. The variable domain in full, with the rest retrieved from reference TRBV7-8 and TRBJ1-6, is GAGVSQSPRYKVAKRGQDVALRCDPISGHVSLFWYQQALGQGPEFLTYFQNEAQLDKSGLPSDRFFAERPEGSVSTLKIQRTQQEDSAVYLCASSLATGDSPLHFGNGTRLTVT.

The chain links TRBV28 to TRBJ2-7; 10 positions agree with TRBD1. V trimming: 5 bases; J trimming: 5 bases; junction bases outside the gene matches: 9. CDR3 size: 15 residues. The germline CDR1 and CDR2 sequences are MDHEN and SYDVKM. The DNA for the CDR3 is TGTGCCAGCAGTCTGACAGGGGGCAGATCCGACGAGCAGTACTTC. Translation gives CASSLTGGRSDEQYF.

This clonotype was detected a few times. This sequence joins TRBV7-2 and TRBJ2-1, with a tentative D call TRBD2 (5 bases). V was pared by 0 bases and J by 2 bases, with 8 bases between. The germline V gene encodes CDR1 SGHTA and CDR2 FQGNSA. The CDR3 loop spans 15 amino acids. The CDR3 loop reads CASSLAGDTYNEQFF. The CDR3 DNA reads TGTGCCAGCAGCTTAGCGGGAGACACCTACAATGAGCAGTTCTTC.

This chain connects TRBV20-1 to TRBJ2-1, with TRBD2 matching over 9 bases. Trimming cost V 2 bases and J 7 bases; bases outside gene matches: 9. Germline CDR1 DFQATT, CDR2 SNEGSKA (reference sequence). This CDR3 is built from 15 residues. CDR3 amino acids: CSARSERGAMNEQFF. The CDR3 nucleotides are TGCAGTGCTAGATCTGAGCGGGGGGCGATGAATGAGCAGTTCTTC.

The chain carries TRBV4-2 and TRBJ2-4; D may match TRBD1 or TRBD2 (6 bases each). Matching the DNA end better, TRBJ2-7 makes the J call doubtful. There are 17 residues in the CDR3. The germline V gene has CDR1 LGHNA and CDR2 YNFKEQ. CDR3 loop: CASSQARGESLSYEQYF. DNA for the CDR3: TGTGCCAGCAGCCAAGCGAGGGGGGAGAGCCTAAGCTACGAGCAGTACTTC.

V gene TRBV5-1 combines with J gene TRBJ1-5; D remains ambiguous. This CDR3 region has 16 residues. In germline, CDR1 is SGHRS, CDR2 YFSETQ. Trimming shortened V by 1 base and J by 0 bases, and 11 bases separated the two germline ends. CDR3 coding DNA: TGCGCCAGCAGCTTGTTGGGCCTTGATAGCAATCAGCCCCAGCATTTT. It is translated as CASSLLGLDSNQPQHF.

This clonotype was observed a few times. Here the CDR3 DNA reads TGCAGTGCTCCAGAGGGAGGGGTTTTCTACGAGCAGTACTTC. It translates to CSAPEGGVFYEQYF. The V call is TRBV20-1, the J call TRBJ2-7; 7 bases are shared with TRBD2. Germline assignment: CDR1 DFQATT and CDR2 SNEGSKA (reference sequence). Trimming at V came to 5 bases and at J to 3 bases, leaving 10 bases not matched to a gene. The CDR3 is 14 amino acids.